The next 12 T cell receptor beta chains were all read from a single sample in a study of blood T cell repertoires in COVID-19. Repertoires were generated with immunoSEQ multiplex PCR, while TCRdb's copy carries only in-frame clones and drops some. The sample carries 200,000 to 250,000 clones, around 83% recorded once. Sequencing was carried out using peripheral blood. These receptors were taken from a man aged 30 to 45 who had recovered from COVID-19.

The CDR3 nucleotides read TGTGCCAGCAGTTATAGCCTAGCGGGGGTCTTCTTC. It is translated as CASSYSLAGVFF. The genes are TRBV6-2 or TRBV6-3 and TRBJ2-1; 10 bases align to TRBD2. The CDR3 runs to 12 residues. From germline, CDR1 is MNHEY and CDR2 SVGEGT. V gave up 3 bases and J gave up 16 bases; unmatched junction bases: 6.

This clone was seen at least ten times. The chain links TRBV2 to TRBJ1-2, with D uncertain. This CDR3 comprises 13 residues. Germline V lookup: CDR1 SNHLY, CDR2 FYNNEI. Trimming shortened V by 5 bases and J by 4 bases, and 11 bases separated the two germline ends. The CDR3 protein is CASSPTPFYGYTF. The CDR3 nucleotides read TGTGCCAGCAGTCCGACACCTTTCTATGGCTACACCTTC.

J is TRBJ1-3 and V is TRBV5-1, with a tentative D call TRBD1 (5 bases). V lost 0 bases and J lost 0, with 7 bases in between. CDR3 length: 15 amino acids. CDR1 is SGHRS, CDR2 YFSETQ, per germline. Here the CDR3 reads CASSLVQGSGNTIYF. The CDR3 DNA is TGCGCCAGCAGCTTGGTCCAGGGCTCTGGAAACACCATATATTTT.

This clone was counted only a few times. The rearrangement joins TRBV7-8 to TRBJ1-1; 7 nucleotides line up with TRBD1. Unmatched junction bases numbered 2, after V lost 3 bases and J lost 4 bases. Per the germline V gene, CDR1 is SGHVS and CDR2 is FQNEAQ. This CDR3 contains 13 residues. The CDR3 nucleotides read TGTGCCAGCAGCTTCGACAGGGTCACTGAAGCTTTCTTT. It yields the protein CASSFDRVTEAFF.

The chain combines TRBV9 with TRBJ1-2; unclear D gene. The CDR3 runs to 15 residues. Germline V gene data show CDR1 as SGDLS and CDR2 as YYNGEE. Trimming removed 0 bases from V and 5 bases from J, with 14 bases in between. CDR3 in amino acids: CASSVDLAAAYGYTF. In nucleotides, the CDR3 is TGTGCCAGCAGCGTAGATCTGGCGGCAGCATATGGCTACACCTTC.

This chain joins TRBV7-2 and TRBJ1-1, with D uncertain. The CDR3 is 13 amino acids. Germline CDR1 is SGHTA and CDR2 is FQGNSA. V lost 5 bases and J lost 1, with 8 bases in between. CDR3: CASSGGRNTEAFF. The CDR3 coding sequence is TGTGCCAGCAGCGGTGGGAGGAACACTGAAGCTTTCTTT.

This chain uses TRBV2 with TRBJ1-5; tentative D call: TRBD1 (5 bases). The V gene's germline CDR1 is SNHLY and CDR2 FYNNEI. Trimming left V 5 bases short and J 3 bases short, with 11 bases between. The CDR3 runs 14 residues. The CDR3 reads CASSFGGDNQPQHF. In DNA form, the CDR3 reads TGTGCCAGCAGTTTCGGGGGGGACAATCAGCCCCAGCATTTT.

The rearrangement links TRBV3-1 (or the pseudogene TRBV3-2) to TRBJ2-3; 11 nucleotides agree with TRBD2. This CDR3 comprises 16 residues. Trimming removed 1 base from V and 5 bases from J; junction bases left unmatched: 5. CDR1 and CDR2 from the germline V gene are LGHDT and YNNKEL (reference sequence). DNA of the CDR3: TGTGCCAGCAGCCAAGTTAGCGGGGGGGCCGGAGATACGCAGTATTTT. Its protein product is CASSQVSGGAGDTQYF.

The V gene is TRBV12-3 or TRBV12-4, the J gene TRBJ2-5; 8 nucleotides align to TRBD1. Trimming cost V 5 bases and J 5 bases; bases outside gene matches: 4. The CDR3 is made up of 13 amino acids. The CDR3 is CASSQRQGETQYF. In DNA, the CDR3 is TGTGCCAGCAGTCAAAGACAGGGGGAGACCCAGTACTTC.

This clone was recorded a few times. The gene calls are TRBV9 and TRBJ2-2; 10 bases match TRBD2. Germline V gene lookup returns CDR1 SGDLS and CDR2 YYNGEE. The junction had 1 base not matched to a gene; V was cut back by 2 bases and J by 0 bases. The CDR3 has 16 residues. The CDR3 nucleotides are TGTGCCAGCAGCGTTAGCGGGGGGCCGAACACCGGGGAGCTGTTTTTT. Its protein product is CASSVSGGPNTGELFF.

This clone has just one count. The V and J genes are TRBV2 and TRBJ2-5; D is perhaps TRBD1 (5 bases). The CDR3 contains 16 residues. CDR1 and CDR2 from the germline V gene are SNHLY and FYNNEI. Trimming stripped 0 bases from V and 5 bases from J, with 16 bases between. For the CDR3, the DNA is TGTGCCAGCAGTGAAGCCCCGGCAGGGCTCGTCGAGACCCAGTACTTC. This encodes CASSEAPAGLVETQYF. The complete variable domain, with remaining parts taken from reference TRBV2 and TRBJ2-5, reads EPEVTQTPSHQVTQMGQEVILRCVPISNHLYFYWYRQILGQKVEFLVSFYNNEISEKSEIFDDQFSVERPDGSNFTLKIRSTKLEDSAMYFCASSEAPAGLVETQYFGPGTRLLVL.

In this sample, this clone turned up a few times. The CDR3 DNA reads as TGCGCCAGCAGCGCGGGACTAGCGGGGGGGCCCAACGAGCAGTACTTC. Translation gives CASSAGLAGGPNEQYF. The chain recombines TRBV5-1 with TRBJ2-7; 16 bases are a match to TRBD2. Germline V CDR1 and CDR2: SGHRS, YFSETQ. The CDR3 extends over 16 amino acids. V dropped 4 bases and J dropped 5; count of bases not matched to a gene: 6.